A selection of T cell receptor beta chains follows, all from one sample in a study of blood T cells in healthy people across ages. TCRdb reanalysed the 5' RACE reads using MiXCR and keeps one entry per CDR3 protein. This table has about 800,000 distinct CDR3 sequences, nearly 60% appearing once. The sample was blood. The receptors here all came from a man aged 25 to 40 in good health. The CDR3 runs from the conserved cysteine through the conserved F or W. A D gene is named only where the DNA matches it firmly. Clone size is stated in some rows and not others, as once, few, many or a class when expanded.

size	D	V	J	CDR3	DNA
few	TRBD1	TRBV12-3/TRBV12-4	TRBJ2-7	CASSYQGGASGEQYF	TGTGCCAGCAGTTACCAAGGGGGCGCCTCCGGCGAGCAGTACTTC
NA	TRBD2	TRBV29-1	TRBJ2-1	CSVEDPSFTAGTSGSNEQFF	TGCAGCGTTGAAGATCCTTCATTCACCGCCGGGACTAGCGGGTCTAATGAGCAGTTCTTC
NA	NA	TRBV3-1	TRBJ1-1	CASTPGHLNTEAFF	TGTGCCAGCACCCCGGGACACCTTAACACTGAAGCTTTCTTT
once	TRBD1	TRBV5-1	TRBJ1-1	CASSLDRGIEAFF	TGCGCCAGCAGCTTGGACAGGGGAATTGAAGCTTTCTTT
NA	NA	TRBV27	TRBJ1-3	CASSSLTTGISGNTIYF	TGTGCCAGCAGTTCACTTACTACAGGGATCTCTGGAAACACCATATATTTT
NA	TRBD1	TRBV29-1	TRBJ2-5	CSVDFSGQLQETQYF	TGCAGCGTTGATTTCTCGGGACAGCTCCAAGAGACCCAGTACTTC
NA	TRBD2	TRBV5-1	TRBJ2-3	CAVLAGPSTDTQYF	TGCGCCGTCCTAGCGGGGCCTAGCACAGATACGCAGTATTTT
NA	NA	TRBV5-6	TRBJ2-3	CASSDDGILLTDTQYF	TGTGCCAGCAGCGATGACGGCATCCTCCTCACAGATACGCAGTATTTT
NA	TRBD2	TRBV7-2	TRBJ2-1	CASSRTSGGAEREQFF	TGTGCCAGCAGCAGGACTAGCGGGGGGGCGGAGCGTGAGCAGTTCTTC
NA	TRBD2	TRBV6-5	TRBJ2-5	CASSISGRGAQETQYF	TGTGCCAGCAGTATTAGCGGGAGGGGGGCCCAAGAGACCCAGTACTTC
NA	TRBD2	TRBV5-6	TRBJ2-7	CASSLGPSGTAYEQYF	TGTGCCAGCAGCTTGGGTCCTAGCGGGACAGCCTACGAGCAGTACTTC